This entry lists 29 T cell receptor beta chains sequenced from one sample in a study of cytomegalovirus exposure and HLA in healthy donors. PCR was performed using 60 Vbeta and 13 Jbeta primers. Only in-frame clones appear in the TCRdb table, and some are missing; sequencing was by immunoSEQ multiplex PCR. The data hold about 98,000 clones, with approximately 82% observed a single time. Sequenced input: PBMCs. The receptors stem from a female donor in good health and CMV-seropositive.

V usage is TRBV5-6 and J usage is TRBJ2-7; TRBD1 matches 7 bases. Germline values: CDR1 SGHDT, CDR2 YYEEEE. V lost 4 bases to trimming and J lost 6 bases; unmatched junction nucleotides: 10. There are 14 residues in the CDR3. CDR3 amino acids: CASSQTGAPGEQYF. The CDR3 region has the DNA TGTGCCAGCAGCCAAACAGGGGCTCCGGGCGAGCAGTACTTC.

As DNA, the CDR3 is TGTGCCAGCAGGAGACAGGGGTCTTTGGGTGGCTACACCTTC. Its protein is CASRRQGSLGGYTF. This chain uses TRBV6-5 with TRBJ1-2, with 8 bases identical to TRBD1. The ends lost 6 bases at V and 7 bases at J; junction bases unmatched: 10. Germline CDR1 MNHEY, CDR2 SVGAGI. This CDR3 contains 14 residues.

This chain joins TRBV4-1 and TRBJ2-7; 7 bases are a match to TRBD2. The CDR3 has 15 residues. CDR1 and CDR2 (germline): MGHRA, YSYEKL. Trimming removed 4 bases from V and 2 bases from J; junction bases left unmatched: 8. CDR3 loop: CASSPLAGVAYEQYF. In DNA form, the CDR3 reads TGCGCCAGCAGCCCATTGGCGGGAGTTGCCTACGAGCAGTACTTC.

The J gene is TRBJ2-3, the V gene TRBV25-1, with 7 bases matching TRBD2. The CDR3 loop spans 17 amino acids. Germline values: CDR1 MGHDK, CDR2 SYGVNS. Trimming at V came to 4 bases and at J to 2 bases, leaving 12 bases not matched to a gene. CDR3 sequence: CASSGGREGSHTDTQYF. For the CDR3, the DNA is TGTGCCAGCAGTGGGGGGAGGGAGGGTTCCCACACAGATACGCAGTATTTT. Looking up the rest from reference TRBV25-1 and TRBJ2-3 gives the full variable domain: EADIYQTPRYLVIGTGKKITLECSQTMGHDKMYWYQQDPGMELHLIHYSYGVNSTEKGDLSSESTVSRIRTEHFPLTLESARPSHTSQYLCASSGGREGSHTDTQYFGPGTRLTVL.

The CDR3 here is CASSQDSGREETEAFF. In DNA, the CDR3 is TGTGCCAGCAGCCAAGACTCTGGCAGGGAAGAAACTGAAGCTTTCTTT. This chain joins TRBV14 and TRBJ1-1; the D gene is possibly TRBD1 (5 bases). The V end was cut by 0 bases, the J end by 5 bases, with 16 bases between. The CDR3 covers 16 residues. CDR1 is SGHDN, CDR2 FVKESK, per germline.

Concerning this clone: A junction end diverges from the germline sequence, so it may reflect a read error. The V call is TRBV7-7, the J call TRBJ2-3, with 8 bases that match TRBD1. CDR1 and CDR2 (germline): SSHAT, FNYEAQ (reference sequence). CDR3 length equals 15 residues. The CDR3 spells CASSFRTGRGDTQYF. For the CDR3, the DNA is TGTGCTAGCAGCTTCCGGACAGGGAGAGGAGATACGCAGTATTTT.

The V and J genes are TRBV5-4 and TRBJ2-1, with 13 bases identical to TRBD2. V gave up 4 bases and J gave up 3 bases; unmatched junction bases: 1. The CDR3 covers 15 residues. Per germline, CDR1 SGHNT and CDR2 YYREEE (reference sequence). The CDR3 DNA follows: TGTGCCAGCAGCCGGACTAGCGGGGGCTACAATGAGCAGTTCTTC. Its protein is CASSRTSGGYNEQFF.

The chain combines TRBV29-1 with TRBJ2-1; 9 positions agree with TRBD2. The germline gives CDR1 SQVTM, CDR2 ANQGSEA. The trim removed 7 bases at V and 10 bases at J, leaving 8 bases unmatched. The CDR3 is made up of 12 amino acids. For the CDR3, the DNA is TGCAGCGGACTCATAGCGGGAGAGGAGCAGTTCTTC. It yields the protein CSGLIAGEEQFF.

The rearrangement joins TRBV9 to TRBJ2-3; D gene ambiguous. Germline V lookup: CDR1 SGDLS, CDR2 YYNGEE. This CDR3 region has 15 residues. Between the trimmed V and J ends, which lost 3 bases and 3 bases, there was a span of 14 bases. CDR3 sequence: CASSENSPRTDTQYF. The CDR3, as DNA: TGTGCCAGCAGCGAGAATAGCCCGAGGACAGATACGCAGTATTTT.

The V call is TRBV12-5, the J call TRBJ2-3; 9 nucleotides align to TRBD1. CDR1 and CDR2 from the germline V gene are LGHNT and FRNRAP. This CDR3 is 14 amino acids long. Trimming at V came to 7 bases and at J to 4 bases, leaving 6 bases not matched to a gene. CDR3 sequence (DNA): TGTGCTAGTGCCAAAAGACAGGGGGCAGATACGCAGTATTTT. Translating gives CASAKRQGADTQYF.

The genes are TRBV6-1 and TRBJ1-5, with 8 bases that match TRBD1. In germline, CDR1 is MNHNS, CDR2 SASEGT. With V trimmed by 6 bases and J by 4 bases, 5 bases remained unmatched. This CDR3 is built from 14 residues. CDR3 nucleotide sequence: TGTGCCAGCAGGAAGACAGGGGAGAATCAGCCCCAGCATTTT. As protein: CASRKTGENQPQHF.

The chain joins TRBV19 to TRBJ2-2; 9 bases line up with TRBD1. CDR1 and CDR2 from the germline V gene are LNHDA and SQIVND (reference sequence). The V gene end was trimmed by 1 base and the J gene end by 6 bases; junction bases not matched to a gene: 6. The CDR3 runs 16 residues. The CDR3: CASSIVGQGISGELFF. The CDR3 DNA follows: TGTGCCAGTAGTATAGTTGGACAGGGGATCTCCGGGGAGCTGTTTTTT.

The chain has TRBV2 and TRBJ2-7, with 7 bases aligning to TRBD1. The CDR3 consists of 15 residues. V lost 6 bases, J lost 0 bases, and 8 bases stayed unmatched. The germline gives CDR1 SNHLY, CDR2 FYNNEI. The CDR3 is CASSLDRRSSYEQYF. Here the CDR3 DNA reads TGTGCCAGCAGCCTGGACAGGAGAAGCTCCTACGAGCAGTACTTC.

The chain carries TRBV18 and TRBJ2-5, with 7 positions matching TRBD1. Germline V CDR1 and CDR2: KGHSH, LQKENI. The CDR3 loop spans 16 amino acids. The ends lost 3 bases at V and 1 base at J; junction bases unmatched: 8. Here the CDR3 DNA reads TGTGCCAGCTCACCTGCCGAACGGGACAGCCAAGAGACCCAGTACTTC. This sequence encodes CASSPAERDSQETQYF.

For the CDR3, the DNA is TGTGCCAGCAGCCCCGGGACAGGGTCCTACGAGCAGTACTTC. Its translation: CASSPGTGSYEQYF. The chain uses TRBV6-6 and TRBJ2-7; 9 bases align to TRBD1. CDR1 and CDR2 from the germline V gene are MNHNY and SVGAGI (reference sequence). V was clipped by 6 bases and J by 1 base; unmatched bases: 4. The length of the CDR3 is 14 residues.

This clone was seen a handful of times. The rearrangement links TRBV19 to TRBJ1-1; 7 bases are shared with TRBD1. CDR1 is LNHDA, CDR2 SQIVND, per germline (reference sequence). The CDR3 has 11 amino acids. J gave up 7 bases and V 8 bases, and 4 bases lay outside the gene matches. CDR3 sequence: CASLQGREAFF. CDR3 sequence (DNA): TGTGCCAGTTTACAGGGGCGTGAAGCTTTCTTT.

The chain combines TRBV14 with TRBJ2-3, with D tentatively TRBD1 (5 bases). The CDR3 extends over 19 amino acids. Trimming pared 0 bases from V and 0 bases from J, leaving 19 bases between. CDR1 is SGHDN and CDR2 is FVKESK in the germline V gene. The CDR3 region is CASSQDRGPVLISTDTQYF. Here the CDR3 DNA reads TGTGCCAGCAGCCAAGATAGGGGCCCGGTGCTAATCAGCACAGATACGCAGTATTTT.

As concerns this clone: Its ends do not fully match the called genes, so a read error is possible. V and J are TRBV29-1 and TRBJ2-3; 7 nucleotides match TRBD2. Germline lookup yields CDR1 SQVTM and CDR2 ANQGSEA. The CDR3 loop spans 14 amino acids. CDR3 DNA sequence: TGCAGCCTTGACGGGGGGTTAAGCACAGATACGCAGTATTTT. Translated, it gives CSLDGGLSTDTQYF.

This clone came up a few times. The V call is TRBV18, the J call TRBJ1-3; 7 nucleotides agree with TRBD1. This CDR3 spans 16 amino acids. Germline assignment: CDR1 KGHSH and CDR2 LQKENI. Trimming took 1 base from V and 4 from J; bases not matched to a gene: 7. CDR3 nucleotides: TGTGCCAGCTCACCACGCCCTACAGGGGAGGGAAACACCATATATTTT. Encoded protein: CASSPRPTGEGNTIYF.

J is TRBJ1-2 and V is TRBV2; D might be TRBD1 (6 bases). The ends were cut back, 6 bases at V and 2 bases at J, with 10 bases in the middle. The CDR3 consists of 13 residues. Germline CDR1 and CDR2: SNHLY and FYNNEI. In DNA form, the CDR3 reads TGTGCCAGCAGCGCAGGGGTGAACTATGGCTACACCTTC. Encoded protein: CASSAGVNYGYTF.

The gene calls are TRBV19 and TRBJ1-5, with 8 nucleotides matching TRBD1. The V gene's germline CDR1 is LNHDA and CDR2 SQIVND (reference sequence). The CDR3 is 14 residues long. V lost 6 bases to trimming and J lost 4 bases; unmatched junction nucleotides: 5. The CDR3 here is CASRWTGKNQPQHF. The CDR3 coding sequence is TGTGCCAGTAGGTGGACAGGGAAAAATCAGCCCCAGCATTTT.

This chain links TRBV19 with TRBJ2-7; 8 bases are a match to TRBD2. J gave up 2 bases and V 3 bases, and 3 bases lay outside the gene matches. Germline lookup yields CDR1 LNHDA and CDR2 SQIVND (reference sequence). This CDR3 is 14 amino acids long. CDR3 coding DNA: TGTGCCAGTAGTATTAGCGGGAAGACCTACGAGCAGTACTTC. It yields the protein CASSISGKTYEQYF.

The V call is TRBV18, the J call TRBJ2-2, with D possibly matching TRBD1 (6 bases). V lost 2 bases and J 1 base, leaving 8 bases between the germline ends. The CDR3 contains 15 residues. From germline, CDR1 is KGHSH and CDR2 LQKENI. The CDR3 DNA is TGTGCCAGCTCACCATTGGGACAGAACACCGGGGAGCTGTTTTTT. Protein: CASSPLGQNTGELFF.

The chain carries TRBV7-9 and TRBJ1-1; TRBD1 aligns across 10 bases. This CDR3 is built from 13 residues. Germline V gives CDR1 SEHNR, CDR2 FQNEAQ (reference sequence). Trimming removed 5 bases from V and 4 bases from J; junction bases left unmatched: 1. CDR3 DNA sequence: TGTGCCAGCAGCCGGACAGGGGGCACTGAAGCTTTCTTT. Protein sequence: CASSRTGGTEAFF.

This chain connects TRBV6-6 to TRBJ1-3; D possibly corresponds to TRBD1 (6 bases). The V gene lost 5 bases and the J gene lost 4 bases, with 12 bases spanning the gap. CDR1 is MNHNY and CDR2 is SVGAGI in the germline V gene (reference sequence). The CDR3 has 14 residues. In DNA form, the CDR3 reads TGTGCCAGCAGTCCGGACAGTCGAGGAAACACCATATATTTT. Residues: CASSPDSRGNTIYF.

V usage is TRBV10-2 and J usage is TRBJ1-3; 7 bases match TRBD1. Germline trimming cut 2 bases from V and 0 bases from J; bases unmatched to any gene: 13. Per the germline V gene, CDR1 is WSHSY and CDR2 is SAAADI. CDR3 length equals 19 residues. Written as DNA, the CDR3 is TGCGCCAGCAGTGAGAGGAACAGGGGAATAGTACTCTCTGGAAACACCATATATTTT. Its protein product is CASSERNRGIVLSGNTIYF.

J is TRBJ2-1 and V is TRBV27; 12 bases line up with TRBD2. The CDR3 contains 15 residues. The V gene's germline CDR1 is MNHEY and CDR2 SMNVEV (reference sequence). With 5 bases clipped from V and 6 bases from J, the junction kept 5 bases outside the gene matches. The CDR3 loop is CASSIGLAGLNEQFF. CDR3 in DNA: TGTGCCAGCAGTATAGGACTAGCGGGACTCAATGAGCAGTTCTTC.

The chain has TRBV2 and TRBJ1-1, with a possible D match to TRBD1 (5 bases). Germline V gene lookup returns CDR1 SNHLY and CDR2 FYNNEI. Trimming left V 5 bases short and J 1 base short, with 14 bases between. The CDR3 length is 15 residues. The CDR3 coding sequence is TGTGCCAGCAGTACAGGCCCGCGCGGGAACACTGAAGCTTTCTTT. Its protein is CASSTGPRGNTEAFF.

The chain carries TRBV5-4 and TRBJ2-1; D is unclear. The ends were cut back, 4 bases at V and 5 bases at J, with 13 bases in the middle. In germline, CDR1 is SGHNT, CDR2 YYREEE (reference sequence). The CDR3 has 14 amino acids. CDR3 in amino acids: CASSPMVENNEQFF. The DNA of the CDR3 is TGTGCCAGCAGCCCGATGGTCGAGAACAATGAGCAGTTCTTC.